These 18 T cell receptor beta chains were all obtained from the same sample, sequenced in a study of blood T cell repertoires in COVID-19. Using immunoSEQ multiplex PCR, the repertoire was profiled, and TCRdb retains in-frame clones only, with some absent. The sample shows 95,000 to 150,000 clones, roughly 80% of them seen only once. Sequences were obtained from peripheral blood. These receptors originate from a human donor in a cohort sampled during active COVID-19.

J is TRBJ2-7 and V is TRBV7-9, with 11 bases aligning to TRBD1. CDR3 length: 15 residues. Trimming at V came to 5 bases and at J to 6 bases, leaving 9 bases not matched to a gene. CDR1 is SEHNR, CDR2 FQNEAQ, per germline (reference sequence). The CDR3 reads CASSDRTGGPIEQYF. Written as DNA, the CDR3 is TGTGCCAGCAGCGACCGGACAGGGGGCCCCATCGAGCAGTACTTC.

V is TRBV5-6 and J is TRBJ1-5, with TRBD1 as a possible D gene (6 bases). From germline, CDR1 is SGHDT and CDR2 YYEEEE. The CDR3 loop spans 16 amino acids. Trimming took off 2 bases at V and 4 bases at J, with 16 bases between the two ends. The CDR3 reads CASSLGGQPGNQPQHF. DNA of the CDR3: TGTGCCAGCAGCTTAGGTGGACAGCCCGGAAATCAGCCCCAGCATTTT.

This clone has a handful of counts. The chain has TRBV18 and TRBJ2-7; 11 bases align to TRBD1. V dropped 3 bases and J dropped 2; count of bases not matched to a gene: 3. Germline CDR1 and CDR2: KGHSH and LQKENI. The CDR3 has 15 residues. CDR3 sequence (DNA): TGTGCCAGCTCACCGGGGACAGGGGGTCCCTACGAGCAGTACTTC. Its translation is CASSPGTGGPYEQYF. The full variable domain, with the rest looked up from reference TRBV18 and TRBJ2-7, is NAGVMQNPRHLVRRRGQEARLRCSPMKGHSHVYWYRQLPEEGLKFMVYLQKENIIDESGMPKERFSAEFPKEGPSILRIQQVVRGDSAAYFCASSPGTGGPYEQYFGPGTRLTVT.

The chain uses TRBV10-2 and TRBJ2-7; 8 bases are shared with TRBD2. V was pared by 10 bases and J by 1 base, with 9 bases of the junction left unmatched. Germline assignment: CDR1 WSHSY and CDR2 SAAADI. The CDR3 has 14 amino acids. For the CDR3, the DNA is TGCGCCACGACGAGCACTAGCGGTTCCTACGAGCAGTACTTC. Its protein is CATTSTSGSYEQYF.

Details on this clone: The same CDR3 arises from other DNA sequences in this sample as well. J is TRBJ2-3 and V is TRBV6-6; 11 bases are shared with TRBD2. This CDR3 is 16 amino acids long. The germline gives CDR1 MNHNY, CDR2 SVGAGI (reference sequence). The trim removed 0 bases at V and 3 bases at J, leaving 2 bases unmatched. CDR3 bases: TGTGCCAGCAGTTACTCTCCTAGCGGGGGGACAGATACGCAGTATTTT. Translating it yields CASSYSPSGGTDTQYF.

This clone was detected only a few times. The chain couples TRBV10-1 to TRBJ2-7, with D unclear. The V end was cut by 4 bases, the J end by 0 bases, with 4 bases between. The germline V gene encodes CDR1 WNHNN and CDR2 SYGVQD (reference sequence). The CDR3 covers 12 residues. CDR3: CASSGVSYEQYF. CDR3 nucleotide sequence: TGCGCCAGCAGTGGCGTCTCCTACGAGCAGTACTTC.

The chain uses TRBV30 and TRBJ2-7; D remains ambiguous. The CDR3 extends over 11 amino acids. Trimming pared 4 bases from V and 4 bases from J, leaving 8 bases between. Looked up from germline, CDR1 is GTSNPN and CDR2 is SVGIG (reference sequence). In DNA form, the CDR3 reads TGTGCCTGGATCATCGGTTACGAGCAGTACTTC. Translation gives CAWIIGYEQYF.

The chain employs TRBV3-1 (or the pseudogene TRBV3-2) and TRBJ2-7, with 16 positions matching TRBD2. The CDR3 is 17 residues long. Germline-derived CDR1 and CDR2 are LGHDT and YNNKEL (reference sequence). Trimming took 3 bases from V and 4 from J; bases not matched to a gene: 6. The CDR3 loop is CASSHPGLAGGRYEQYF. The CDR3 coding sequence is TGTGCCAGCAGCCACCCGGGACTAGCGGGGGGGCGGTACGAGCAGTACTTC.

The chain combines TRBV10-1 with TRBJ1-2; D might be TRBD1 (5 bases). This CDR3 is built from 13 residues. Germline lookup yields CDR1 WNHNN and CDR2 SYGVQD (reference sequence). The germline V and J ends were trimmed by 2 bases and 4 bases, with 8 bases remaining between them. CDR3 DNA sequence: TGCGCCAGCAGTGAGGGACACTCCTATGGCTACACCTTC. It translates to CASSEGHSYGYTF.

The chain employs TRBV28 and TRBJ1-5; D gene uncertain. This CDR3 has 12 amino acids. Per germline, CDR1 MDHEN and CDR2 SYDVKM. V dropped 6 bases and J dropped 4 bases, with 7 bases sitting between them. CDR3 in amino acids: CASSHLNQPQHF. Written as DNA, the CDR3 is TGTGCCAGCAGCCACCTAAATCAGCCCCAGCATTTT.

Note on this clone: A much larger clone differs by one base, so this may be a read error. The sample contains more than one DNA sequence encoding this CDR3. This chain connects TRBV6-6 to TRBJ1-5; 8 bases are shared with TRBD1. There are 13 residues in the CDR3. Germline-derived CDR1 and CDR2 are MNHNY and SVGAGI (reference sequence). CDR3: CASTDRVGQPQHF. The CDR3 DNA sequence: TGTGCCAGCACGGACAGGGTGGGGCAGCCTCAGCATTTT.

The chain recombines TRBV6-6 with TRBJ1-1; TRBD1 might be the D (5 bases). The CDR3 covers 16 residues. Looked up from germline, CDR1 is MNHNY and CDR2 is SVGAGI (reference sequence). Trimming removed 0 bases from V and 3 bases from J, with 14 bases in between. As DNA, the CDR3 is TGTGCCAGCAGTTACTCGTGGGGTCAGGGTGACACTGAAGCTTTCTTT. This gives the protein CASSYSWGQGDTEAFF.

This clone is a singleton in its sample. The rearrangement joins TRBV7-2 to TRBJ1-5; a possible D gene is TRBD1 (6 bases). Trimming pared 5 bases from V and 5 bases from J, leaving 13 bases between. The CDR3 runs 14 residues. CDR1 and CDR2 (germline): SGHTA, FQGNSA. The CDR3 loop is CASSPHREYQPQHF. DNA for the CDR3: TGTGCCAGCAGCCCTCACAGGGAGTATCAGCCCCAGCATTTT.

The rearrangement links TRBV19 to TRBJ2-7; no reliable D call. V was pared by 6 bases and J by 3 bases, with 12 bases between. The CDR3 extends over 13 amino acids. In germline, CDR1 is LNHDA, CDR2 SQIVND (reference sequence). The CDR3 protein is CASRPNPGYEQYF. DNA of the CDR3: TGTGCCAGTAGACCAAATCCGGGCTACGAGCAGTACTTC.

The table lists this clone with a count of one. This sequence joins TRBV9 and TRBJ1-2; the D gene is possibly TRBD1 (6 bases). Germline CDR1 is SGDLS and CDR2 is YYNGEE. V shed 5 bases and J shed 4 bases, with 12 bases lying between them. CDR3 length: 13 amino acids. The CDR3 is CASSGGQFYGYTF. CDR3 nucleotides: TGTGCCAGCAGTGGAGGACAGTTCTATGGCTACACCTTC.

This chain joins TRBV25-1 and TRBJ2-7; possibly TRBD2 for D (5 bases). CDR1 and CDR2 from the germline V gene are MGHDK and SYGVNS. The V end was cut by 5 bases, the J end by 3 bases, with 14 bases between. There are 14 residues in the CDR3. CDR3 sequence: CASSPRTRIYEQYF. DNA for the CDR3: TGTGCCAGCAGTCCCCGAACTAGGATCTACGAGCAGTACTTC.

The chain joins TRBV6-5 to TRBJ2-5; 11 nucleotides match TRBD2. The length of the CDR3 is 15 residues. Germline V CDR1 and CDR2: MNHEY, SVGAGI. V shed 10 bases, J shed 2 bases, and the junction held 9 bases outside the gene matches. Written as DNA, the CDR3 is TGTGCCACTATGAAAATAGCGGGGGGGCAAGAGACCCAGTACTTC. Residues: CATMKIAGGQETQYF.

The chain links TRBV11-3 to TRBJ2-1, with a possible D match to TRBD2 (6 bases). Between the trimmed V and J ends, which lost 3 bases and 6 bases, there was a span of 12 bases. Germline CDR1 is SGHNT and CDR2 is YENEEA. The CDR3 extends over 14 amino acids. The CDR3 protein is CASSLEGPLNEQFF. DNA of the CDR3: TGTGCCAGCAGCTTGGAGGGCCCACTCAATGAGCAGTTCTTC.